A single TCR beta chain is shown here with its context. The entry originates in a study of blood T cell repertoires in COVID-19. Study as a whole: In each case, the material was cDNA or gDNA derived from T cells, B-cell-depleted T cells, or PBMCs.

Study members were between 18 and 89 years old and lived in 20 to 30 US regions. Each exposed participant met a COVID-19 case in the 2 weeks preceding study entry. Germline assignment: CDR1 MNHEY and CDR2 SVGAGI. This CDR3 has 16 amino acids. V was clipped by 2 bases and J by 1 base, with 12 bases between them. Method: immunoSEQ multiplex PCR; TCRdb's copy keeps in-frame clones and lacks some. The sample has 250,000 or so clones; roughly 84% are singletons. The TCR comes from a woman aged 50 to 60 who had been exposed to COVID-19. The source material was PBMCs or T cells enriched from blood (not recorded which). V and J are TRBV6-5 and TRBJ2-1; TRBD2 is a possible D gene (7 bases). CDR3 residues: CASSYAGALSYNEQFF. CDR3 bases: TGTGCCAGCAGTTACGCGGGGGCCCTGTCCTACAATGAGCAGTTCTTC.